The entry below gives a single T cell receptor beta chain sequence along with its context. This clonotype was observed many times. Its recognized antigen is unknown. Base qualities are missing; no much larger clone stands one base away. The data derive from a study of T cells in Graves' hyperthyroidism and ophthalmopathy (dated by TCRdb to the late 2010s). Regarding the study in general: Peripheral blood samples were taken at the time of initial diagnosis, prior to any treatment. Following sampling, methimazole starting at 30 mg daily was given to hyperthyroidism patients, and high-dose intravenous methylprednisolone was given to ophthalmopathy patients. Prospective prediction of ophthalmopathy was tested in an independent validation cohort consisting of under 20 hyperthyroidism patients and more than 15 patients who later progressed to ophthalmopathy. In addition, the study compared T-cell repertoires in thyroid tissue and in blood from 6 or 7 Graves' hyperthyroidism patients. The 85 to 100 discovery patients were divided at random into training and test sets in a 7:3 ratio. TCR V-J signatures able to tell the groups apart were searched for in a discovery cohort of 95 to 100 patients, of whom over 40 had Graves' ophthalmopathy and 57 had stable Graves' hyperthyroidism. According to the paper, TCR Vbeta CDR3 sequencing was carried out on approximately 140 peripheral blood samples, which came from fewer than 50 ophthalmopathy, under 80 hyperthyroidism and about 17 progressor patients. General study outcomes and caveats: During validation, the model predicted progression to ophthalmopathy a median of approximately 6 months ahead of onset, with approximately 70% sensitivity and roughly 72% specificity. In cross-validation, a model built on a 13 V-J signature told ophthalmopathy apart from stable hyperthyroidism with approximately 91% sensitivity and about 81% specificity, and in testing the same model reached 80%/75%. No statistical method was used to fix the sample size in advance, and group allocation was not hidden from the investigators. Most expanded thyroid clonotypes (frequency above 0.001) were also found in blood, which suggests that blood repertoires may mirror thyroid immune responses.

The TCR beta CDR3 regions were amplified from the RNA transcripts. The first round of RT-PCR for the TCR CDR3 was performed with the HTBI primer set and the Qiagen OneStep RT-PCR kit. A second multiplex PCR round built the libraries, followed by size selection and purification. The libraries were sequenced on an Illumina HiSeq2000 using paired-end 100 bp reads. The original pipeline was this. SOAPnuke was used to process the raw data, removing reads that contained adapters or uncalled bases, had a mean Phred below 15, or lacked an exact match to the constant primer or identifier. High-quality paired reads were merged using COPE v1.2.5, and each unique nucleotide sequence was defined as a clonotype. Clonotypes were aligned to IMGT TRBV, TRBD and TRBJ reference segments using MiTCR v1.1. Only V-J combinations with frequency above 0.0001, covering 99% to 99.2% of repertoires, were analysed. A TCS score was defined as the ratio of F50 (clonal expansion) to E x V (chaos), with BLOSUM62-based TCRdist applied between CDR3 peptides within each V-J. Welch's t-statistics and random forest reduced some 510 V-J features to some 14, which were used in a naive Bayes classifier (R e1071). The public reads were reprocessed in TCRdb via fastp at Q25 and MiXCR, keeping in-frame beta chains. Under each unique CDR3 protein, matching rows form one entry showing the most common genes and DNA. TCRdb assigned the V and J calls; the authors' analysis was not used. The sample table shows some 360,000 distinct CDR3 sequences, and about 15% are seen once. The top ten clonotypes cover approximately 11% of the sample.

The CDR3 has 13 amino acids, counting the end cysteine and phenylalanine. CDR3 DNA is the only sequence kept; it has 39 bases, read in frame from the first base. Based on the germline V gene (reference sequence), the CDR1 and CDR2 sequences are DFQATT and SNEGSKA. V drops 4 bases and J drops 1 base, leaving 10 bases in between. A patient counted as having stable Graves' hyperthyroidism if no progression to ophthalmopathy occurred over 18 months of follow-up. Hyperthyroidism patients were aged 18 to 65 years and newly diagnosed, with disease duration of less than 2 months. Patients with uncontrolled infections, other autoimmune diseases, pregnancy or lactation were excluded. Diagnoses were based on clinical symptoms, serum thyroxine and TRAb, thyroid ultrasound and orbital computed tomography. PBMCs were separated from around 9.1 ml of fresh peripheral blood using Ficoll-Paque density gradient centrifugation. Trizol reagent was used to extract total RNA, and RNA quality was then checked on an Agilent 2100 Bioanalyzer.

The chain is made from TRBV20-1 and TRBJ2-5; possibly the D gene is TRBD1, per 5 matching bases. What was sequenced was blood. This TCR derives from a woman in her sixties or seventies with Graves' hyperthyroidism. The CDR3 protein sequence reads: CSATGWVQETQYF. The nucleotide sequence reads TGCAGTGCTACAGGGTGGGTCCAAGAGACCCAGTACTTC.